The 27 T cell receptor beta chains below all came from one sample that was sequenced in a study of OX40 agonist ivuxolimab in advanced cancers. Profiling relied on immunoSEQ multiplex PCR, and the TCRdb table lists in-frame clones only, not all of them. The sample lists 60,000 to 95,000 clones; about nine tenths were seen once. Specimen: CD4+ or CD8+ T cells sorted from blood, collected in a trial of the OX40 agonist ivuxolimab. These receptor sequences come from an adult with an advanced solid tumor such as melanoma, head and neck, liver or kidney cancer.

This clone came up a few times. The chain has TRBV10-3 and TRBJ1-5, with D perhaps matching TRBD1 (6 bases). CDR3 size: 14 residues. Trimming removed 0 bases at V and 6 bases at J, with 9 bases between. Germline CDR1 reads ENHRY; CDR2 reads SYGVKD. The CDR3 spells CAISESPGVQPQHF. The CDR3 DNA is TGTGCCATCAGTGAGTCTCCAGGGGTTCAGCCCCAGCATTTT.

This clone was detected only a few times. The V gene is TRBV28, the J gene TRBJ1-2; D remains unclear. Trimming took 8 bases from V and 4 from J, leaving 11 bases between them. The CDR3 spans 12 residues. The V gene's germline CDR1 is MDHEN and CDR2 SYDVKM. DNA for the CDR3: TGTGCCAGCCTCCAATCTGGCTATGGCTACACCTTC. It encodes CASLQSGYGYTF.

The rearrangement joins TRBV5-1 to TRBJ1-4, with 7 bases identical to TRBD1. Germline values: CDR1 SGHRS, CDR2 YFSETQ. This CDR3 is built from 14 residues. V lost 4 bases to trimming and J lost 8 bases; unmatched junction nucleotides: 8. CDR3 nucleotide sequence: TGCGCCAGCAGCCTTGACAGGGCAGGCGAAAAACTGTTTTTT. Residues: CASSLDRAGEKLFF.

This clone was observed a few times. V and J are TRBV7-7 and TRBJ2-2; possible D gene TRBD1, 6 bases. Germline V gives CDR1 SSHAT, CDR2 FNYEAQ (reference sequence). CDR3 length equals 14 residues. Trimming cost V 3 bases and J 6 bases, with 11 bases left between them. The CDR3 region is CASSLTGPAGELFF. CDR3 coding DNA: TGTGCCAGCAGCTTGACAGGCCCCGCCGGGGAGCTGTTTTTT.

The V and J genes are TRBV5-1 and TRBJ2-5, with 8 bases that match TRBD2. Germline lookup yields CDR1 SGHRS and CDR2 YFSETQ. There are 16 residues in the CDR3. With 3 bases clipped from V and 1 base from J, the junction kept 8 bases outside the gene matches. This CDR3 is CASSYSSGSPQETQYF. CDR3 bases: TGCGCCAGCAGCTACTCCAGCGGGAGCCCCCAAGAGACCCAGTACTTC.

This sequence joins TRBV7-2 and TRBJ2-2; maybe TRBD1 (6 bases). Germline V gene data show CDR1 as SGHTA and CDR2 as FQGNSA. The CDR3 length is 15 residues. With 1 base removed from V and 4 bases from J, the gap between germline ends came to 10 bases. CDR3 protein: CASSLGQGLTGELFF. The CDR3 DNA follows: TGTGCCAGCAGCTTAGGGCAGGGGCTCACCGGGGAGCTGTTTTTT.

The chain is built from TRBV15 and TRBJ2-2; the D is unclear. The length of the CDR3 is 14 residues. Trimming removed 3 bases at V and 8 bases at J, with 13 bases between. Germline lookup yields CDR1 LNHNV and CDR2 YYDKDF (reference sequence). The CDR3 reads CATSRDVLAGELFF. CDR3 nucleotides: TGTGCCACCAGCAGGGACGTATTGGCGGGGGAGCTGTTTTTT.

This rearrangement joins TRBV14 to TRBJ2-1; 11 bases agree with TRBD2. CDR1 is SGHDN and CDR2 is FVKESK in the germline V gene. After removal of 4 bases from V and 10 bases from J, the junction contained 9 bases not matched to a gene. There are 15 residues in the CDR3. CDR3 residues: CASSPRVAGGPEQFF. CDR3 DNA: TGTGCCAGCAGCCCCCGGGTAGCGGGGGGGCCGGAGCAGTTCTTC.

The DNA for the CDR3 is TGTGCCAGCAGCTTAGAAGGGGGGCGCACAGATACGCAGTATTTT. Translating gives CASSLEGGRTDTQYF. The chain carries TRBV11-3 and TRBJ2-3, with D perhaps being TRBD1 or TRBD2 (6 bases each). This CDR3 region has 15 residues. V was pared by 0 bases and J by 1 base, with 8 bases between. Germline V gives CDR1 SGHNT, CDR2 YENEEA.

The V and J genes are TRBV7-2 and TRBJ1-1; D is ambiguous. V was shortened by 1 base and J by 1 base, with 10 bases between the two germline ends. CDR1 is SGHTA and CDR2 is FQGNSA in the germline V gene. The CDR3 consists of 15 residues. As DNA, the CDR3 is TGTGCCAGCAGCTTAGTTATGGGAACGAACACTGAAGCTTTCTTT. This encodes CASSLVMGTNTEAFF.

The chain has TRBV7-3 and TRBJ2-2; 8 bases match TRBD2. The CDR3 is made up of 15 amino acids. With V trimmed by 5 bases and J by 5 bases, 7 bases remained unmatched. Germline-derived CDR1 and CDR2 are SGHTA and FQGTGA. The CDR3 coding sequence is TGTGCCAGCAGCCGAGCGGGGGCGGGGACCGGGGAGCTGTTTTTT. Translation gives CASSRAGAGTGELFF.

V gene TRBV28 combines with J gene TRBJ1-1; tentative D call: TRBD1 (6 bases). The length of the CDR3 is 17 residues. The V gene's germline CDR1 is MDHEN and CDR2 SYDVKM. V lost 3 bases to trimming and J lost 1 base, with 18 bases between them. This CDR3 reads CASSLGGGGPRNTEAFF. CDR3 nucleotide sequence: TGTGCCAGCAGTTTGGGAGGGGGTGGTCCGAGGAACACTGAAGCTTTCTTT.

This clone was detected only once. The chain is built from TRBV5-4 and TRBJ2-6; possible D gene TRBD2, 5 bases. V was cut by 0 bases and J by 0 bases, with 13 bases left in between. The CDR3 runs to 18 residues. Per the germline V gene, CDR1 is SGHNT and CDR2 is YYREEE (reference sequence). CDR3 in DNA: TGTGCCAGCAGCTTGGCTGGGCTAGCCGCCTCTGGGGCCAACGTCCTGACTTTC. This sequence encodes CASSLAGLAASGANVLTF.

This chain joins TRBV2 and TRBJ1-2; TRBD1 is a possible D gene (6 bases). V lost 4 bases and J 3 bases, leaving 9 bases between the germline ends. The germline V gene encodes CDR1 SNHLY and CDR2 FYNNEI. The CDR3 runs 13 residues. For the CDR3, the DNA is TGTGCCAGCAGTGCAGGGGCAGACTATGGCTACACCTTC. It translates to CASSAGADYGYTF. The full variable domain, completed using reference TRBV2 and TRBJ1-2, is EPEVTQTPSHQVTQMGQEVILRCVPISNHLYFYWYRQILGQKVEFLVSFYNNEISEKSEIFDDQFSVERPDGSNFTLKIRSTKLEDSAMYFCASSAGADYGYTFGSGTRLTVV.

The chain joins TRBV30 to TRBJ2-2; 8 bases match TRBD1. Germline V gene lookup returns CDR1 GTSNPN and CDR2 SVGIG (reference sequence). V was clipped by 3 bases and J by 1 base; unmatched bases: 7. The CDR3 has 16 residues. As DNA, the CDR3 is TGTGCCTGGAGGGCATTGGGACAGGTGAACACCGGGGAGCTGTTTTTT. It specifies CAWRALGQVNTGELFF.

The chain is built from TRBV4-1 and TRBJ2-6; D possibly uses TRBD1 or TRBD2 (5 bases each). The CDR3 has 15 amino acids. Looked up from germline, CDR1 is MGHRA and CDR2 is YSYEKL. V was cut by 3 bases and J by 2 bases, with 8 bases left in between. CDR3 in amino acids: CASSQGEPGANVLTF. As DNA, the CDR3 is TGCGCCAGCAGCCAGGGGGAACCTGGGGCCAACGTCCTGACTTTC.

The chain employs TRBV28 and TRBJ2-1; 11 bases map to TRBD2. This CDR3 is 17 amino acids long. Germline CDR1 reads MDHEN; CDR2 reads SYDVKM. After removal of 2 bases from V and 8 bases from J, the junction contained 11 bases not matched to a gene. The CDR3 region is CASSLLVVSGRAYEQFF. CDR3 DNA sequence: TGTGCCAGCAGTTTACTAGTAGTTAGCGGGAGGGCCTATGAGCAGTTCTTC.

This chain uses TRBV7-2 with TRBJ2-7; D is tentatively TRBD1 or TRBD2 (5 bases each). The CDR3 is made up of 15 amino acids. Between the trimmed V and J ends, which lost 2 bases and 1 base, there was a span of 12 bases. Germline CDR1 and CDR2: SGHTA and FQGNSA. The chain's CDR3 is CASSLQGTGSYEQYF. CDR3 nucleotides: TGTGCCAGCAGCTTACAAGGGACGGGTTCCTACGAGCAGTACTTC.

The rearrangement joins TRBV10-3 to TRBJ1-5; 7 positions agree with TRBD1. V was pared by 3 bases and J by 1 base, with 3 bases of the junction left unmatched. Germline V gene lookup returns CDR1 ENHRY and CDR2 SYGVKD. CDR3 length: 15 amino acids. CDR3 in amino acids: CAISEAQGSNQPQHF. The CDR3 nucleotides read TGTGCCATCAGTGAAGCACAGGGGAGCAATCAGCCCCAGCATTTT.

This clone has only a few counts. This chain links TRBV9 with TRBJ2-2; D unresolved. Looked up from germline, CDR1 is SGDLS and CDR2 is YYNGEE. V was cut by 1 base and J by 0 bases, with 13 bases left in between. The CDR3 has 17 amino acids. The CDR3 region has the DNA TGTGCCAGCAGCGTAATTAATATGAGCCCGAACACCGGGGAGCTGTTTTTT. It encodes CASSVINMSPNTGELFF.

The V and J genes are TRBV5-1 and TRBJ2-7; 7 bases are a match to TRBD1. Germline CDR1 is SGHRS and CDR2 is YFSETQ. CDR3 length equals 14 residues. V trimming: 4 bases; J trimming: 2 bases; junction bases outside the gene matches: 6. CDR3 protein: CASSTQGETYEQYF. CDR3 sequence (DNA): TGCGCCAGCAGCACGCAGGGGGAAACCTACGAGCAGTACTTC.

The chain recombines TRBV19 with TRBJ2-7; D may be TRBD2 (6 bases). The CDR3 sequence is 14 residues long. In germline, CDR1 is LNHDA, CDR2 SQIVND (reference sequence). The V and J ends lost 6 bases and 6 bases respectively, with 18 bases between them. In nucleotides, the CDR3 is TGTGCCAGTAGCTTATTCGTGGGAGGAAGCGAGCAGTACTTC. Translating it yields CASSLFVGGSEQYF.

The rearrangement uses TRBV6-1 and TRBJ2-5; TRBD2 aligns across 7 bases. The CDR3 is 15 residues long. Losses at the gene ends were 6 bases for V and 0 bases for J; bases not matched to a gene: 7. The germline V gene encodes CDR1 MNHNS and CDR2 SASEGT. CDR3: CASRSASGNQETQYF. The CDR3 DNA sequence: TGTGCCAGCAGGAGCGCTAGCGGCAACCAAGAGACCCAGTACTTC.

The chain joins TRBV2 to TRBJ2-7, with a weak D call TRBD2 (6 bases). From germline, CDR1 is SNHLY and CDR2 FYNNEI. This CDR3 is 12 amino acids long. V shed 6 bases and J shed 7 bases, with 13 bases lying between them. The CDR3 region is CASSRERGEQYF. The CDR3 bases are TGTGCCAGCAGCCGGGAGAGGGGAGAGCAGTACTTC.

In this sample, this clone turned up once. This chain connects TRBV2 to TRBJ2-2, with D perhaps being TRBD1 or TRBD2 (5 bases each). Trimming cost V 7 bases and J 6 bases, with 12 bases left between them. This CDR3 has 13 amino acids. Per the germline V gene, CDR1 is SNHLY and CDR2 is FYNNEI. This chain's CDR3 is CASTYEGSGELFF. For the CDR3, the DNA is TGTGCCAGCACCTACGAGGGGTCCGGGGAGCTGTTTTTT.

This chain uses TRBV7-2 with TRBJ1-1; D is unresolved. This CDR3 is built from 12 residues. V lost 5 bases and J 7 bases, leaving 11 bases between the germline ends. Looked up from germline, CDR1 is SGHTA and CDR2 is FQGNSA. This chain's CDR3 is CASSLRDIEAFF. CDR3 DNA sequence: TGTGCCAGCAGCCTAAGGGATATTGAAGCTTTCTTT.

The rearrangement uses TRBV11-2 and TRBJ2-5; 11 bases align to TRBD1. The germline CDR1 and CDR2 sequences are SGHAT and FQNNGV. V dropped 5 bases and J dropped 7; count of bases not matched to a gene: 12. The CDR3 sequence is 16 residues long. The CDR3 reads CASSRGQDRGLGTQYF. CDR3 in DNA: TGTGCCAGCAGCCGGGGTCAGGACAGGGGGCTCGGGACCCAGTACTTC. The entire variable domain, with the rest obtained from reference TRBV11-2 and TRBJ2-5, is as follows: EAGVAQSPRYKIIEKRQSVAFWCNPISGHATLYWYQQILGQGPKLLIQFQNNGVVDDSQLPKDRFSAERLKGVDSTLKIQPAKLEDSAVYLCASSRGQDRGLGTQYFGPGTRLLVL.